Listed below are T cell receptor beta chains from one sample, sequenced in a study of shared clonotypes between healthy human individuals. TCRdb's table, derived via immunoSEQ multiplex PCR, lists solely in-frame clones and lacks some. The sample has under 1,100,000 clones; approximately 80% are singletons. Sample: memory CD4+ T cells from PBMCs. These receptors came from a man younger than 35 in good health. Some clones in this sample may be carry-over from other donors' samples. The CDR3 runs from the conserved cysteine through the conserved F or W. A D gene is named only where the DNA matches it firmly. Expanded clones get a size class; other rows say once, few or many, or leave the size out.

J gene,V gene,clone size,D gene,CDR3 protein,CDR3 DNA
TRBJ1-2,TRBV19,NA,NA,CASSVRDGRNGYTF,TGTGCCAGTAGTGTAAGGGACGGGAGAAATGGCTACACCTTC
TRBJ1-2,TRBV27,few,TRBD1,CASSLDGTGSYGYTF,TGTGCCAGCAGTTTAGATGGGACAGGGTCCTATGGCTACACCTTC
TRBJ1-1,TRBV5-1,few,NA,CASSPDVGDTEAFF,TGCGCCAGCAGCCCGGACGTTGGGGACACTGAAGCTTTCTTT
TRBJ2-7,TRBV2,NA,TRBD1,CASSETGVGYEQYF,TGTGCCAGCAGTGAGACAGGGGTGGGGTACGAGCAGTACTTC
TRBJ2-7,TRBV28,NA,TRBD2,CASSSPSGGYYEQYF,TGTGCCAGCAGTTCACCTAGCGGGGGGTACTACGAGCAGTACTTC
TRBJ2-5,TRBV5-1,NA,TRBD2,CASSLLAGGMETQYF,TGCGCCAGCAGCTTACTAGCGGGAGGGATGGAGACCCAGTACTTC
TRBJ1-1,TRBV6-5,NA,TRBD1,CASSYSSGGNTEAFF,TGTGCCAGCAGTTACTCGTCAGGGGGAAACACTGAAGCTTTCTTT
TRBJ2-1,TRBV28,NA,TRBD2,CASSFSGRANEQFF,TGTGCCAGCAGCTTCAGCGGGAGGGCCAATGAGCAGTTCTTC
TRBJ2-7,TRBV9,once,TRBD2,CASSVAWGGYEQYF,TGTGCCAGCAGCGTAGCTTGGGGGGGCTACGAGCAGTACTTC
TRBJ2-5,TRBV5-6,few,NA,CASSLWGARETQYF,TGTGCCAGCAGCTTGTGGGGGGCGCGGGAGACCCAGTACTTC
TRBJ2-5,TRBV7-3,NA,TRBD1,CASSFGTGHDLKYF,TGTGCCAGCAGCTTCGGGACAGGGCATGACCTAAAGTACTTC
TRBJ2-1,TRBV11-2,NA,NA,CASSWPRGAEQFF,TGTGCCAGCAGCTGGCCCAGGGGCGCTGAGCAGTTCTTC
TRBJ1-4,TRBV9,NA,NA,CASNRRAGGTNEKLFF,TGTGCCAGCAACCGTAGGGCCGGGGGCACTAATGAAAAACTGTTTTTT
TRBJ1-2,TRBV25-1,many,NA,CASSPPGGANYGYTF,TGTGCCAGCAGTCCCCCGGGCGGGGCGAACTATGGCTACACCTTC
TRBJ1-1,TRBV20-1,few,NA,CSARRRTEAFF,TGCAGTGCTAGAAGACGCACTGAAGCTTTCTTT
TRBJ2-5,TRBV11-2,NA,TRBD1,CASSPTGEETQYF,TGTGCCAGCAGCCCGACAGGGGAAGAGACCCAGTACTTC
TRBJ1-2,TRBV28,few,NA,CASSLGRGQGGYTF,TGTGCCAGCAGTTTAGGGCGCGGCCAAGGCGGCTACACCTTC
TRBJ2-7,TRBV5-1,NA,TRBD1,CASSWGTGVTYEQYF,TGCGCCAGCAGCTGGGGGACAGGGGTCACCTACGAGCAGTACTTC
TRBJ1-1,TRBV6-1,NA,NA,CASSGGYMNTEAFF,TGTGCCAGCAGTGGGGGCTATATGAACACTGAAGCTTTCTTT